Listed below are T cell receptor beta chains from one sample, sequenced in a study of T cells in Graves' hyperthyroidism and ophthalmopathy. TCRdb reprocessed the multiplex PCR reads via MiXCR and lists one record per CDR3 protein. The sample lists approximately 300,000 distinct CDR3 sequences, around 17% occurring once. Material: blood. These receptors all stem from a young man with Graves' hyperthyroidism. The CDR3 runs from the conserved cysteine through the conserved F or W. D genes are given only for firm matches. Not every row has a clone size; where given, it reads once, few, many or a size class.

CDR3aa	CDR3nt	abundance	d_gene	j_gene	v_gene
CSATLGGDEKLFF	TGCAGTGCTACCTTGGGAGGGGATGAAAAACTGTTTTTT	.	.	TRBJ1-4	TRBV20-1
CAWSTGGGEQFF	TGTGCCTGGAGTACAGGGGGCGGTGAGCAGTTCTTC	.	TRBD1	TRBJ2-1	TRBV30
CASSLEGGGGAGYTF	TGTGCCAGCAGCCTCGAAGGGGGCGGGGGGGCTGGCTACACCTTC	.	TRBD1	TRBJ1-2	TRBV3-1
CASRDRADEKLFF	TGTGCCAGCAGGGACAGGGCGGATGAAAAACTGTTTTTT	many	TRBD1	TRBJ1-4	TRBV11-2
CASSETGDRTSYYGYTF	TGTGCCAGCAGTGAAACGGGGGACAGAACTTCATACTATGGCTACACCTTC	many	TRBD1	TRBJ1-2	TRBV2
CASSKGLLGGYTF	TGTGCCAGCAGTAAGGGTCTGCTAGGCGGCTACACCTTC	.	.	TRBJ1-2	TRBV6-1
CSAGQGSGSGANVLTF	TGCAGTGCGGGACAGGGGAGTGGTTCTGGGGCCAACGTCCTGACTTTC	few	TRBD1	TRBJ2-6	TRBV20-1
CSARDRGSVKTQYF	TGCAGCGCTAGGGACAGGGGATCCGTAAAGACCCAGTACTTC	many	TRBD1	TRBJ2-5	TRBV29-1
CSAARGYGYTF	TGCAGTGCGGCCAGGGGATATGGCTACACCTTC	few	.	TRBJ1-2	TRBV20-1
CASSPQGLYEQYF	TGTGCCAGCTCGCCACAGGGGCTCTACGAGCAGTACTTC	.	TRBD1	TRBJ2-7	TRBV18
CASSPQAGVNQPQHF	TGTGCCAGCAGCCCCCAAGCAGGGGTGAATCAGCCCCAGCATTTT	many	.	TRBJ1-5	TRBV27
CASSEARGNYGYTF	TGTGCCAGCAGTGAAGCGCGGGGTAACTATGGCTACACCTTC	few	.	TRBJ1-2	TRBV6-1
CASSQDWGLAETQYF	TGCGCCAGCAGCCAAGATTGGGGACTAGCAGAGACCCAGTACTTC	.	TRBD2	TRBJ2-5	TRBV4-1
CSARVKTSGREEYF	TGCAGTGCTAGAGTAAAGACTAGCGGGCGGGAGGAGTACTTC	many	TRBD2	TRBJ2-7	TRBV20-1
CSVVPLAGVNRQFF	TGCAGCGTTGTACCCCTAGCGGGAGTTAATAGGCAGTTCTTC	.	TRBD2	TRBJ2-1	TRBV29-1
CASRAETGDEQYF	TGCGCCAGCAGAGCCGAGACAGGGGACGAGCAGTACTTC	.	TRBD1	TRBJ2-7	TRBV10-1
CASSLTADGGNGYTF	TGTGCCAGCAGCTTAACCGCTGATGGGGGAAACGGCTACACCTTC	many	.	TRBJ1-2	TRBV7-2
CASKVRAGVGNQPQHF	TGTGCCAGCAAAGTAAGGGCAGGGGTTGGCAATCAGCCCCAGCATTTT	.	.	TRBJ1-5	TRBV27
CASSYSTWEDYEQYF	TGTGCCAGCAGTTACTCAACCTGGGAGGACTACGAGCAGTACTTC	.	.	TRBJ2-7	TRBV6-5
CATSRELAGGLTQYF	TGTGCCACCAGCAGAGAACTAGCGGGAGGGTTGACCCAGTACTTC	many	TRBD2	TRBJ2-5	TRBV15
CASSLGRYTDPYEQYF	TGTGCCAGCAGCTTAGGAAGGTACACGGACCCCTACGAGCAGTACTTC	many	.	TRBJ2-7	TRBV7-9
CASSLFGTGGRGENEQFF	TGCGCCAGCAGCTTGTTTGGGACAGGGGGCCGGGGGGAGAATGAGCAGTTCTTC	many	TRBD1	TRBJ2-1	TRBV5-1
CASSLGRETDTQYF	TGTGCCAGCAGCTTGGGACGGGAGACAGATACGCAGTATTTT	many	.	TRBJ2-3	TRBV5-5
CSAQPSGSTDTQYF	TGCAGTGCCCAACCTAGCGGCAGCACAGATACGCAGTATTTT	many	TRBD2	TRBJ2-3	TRBV20-1
CASSIGSRGDDYEQYF	TGTGCCAGTAGTATAGGTAGCAGGGGGGACGACTACGAGCAGTACTTC	.	.	TRBJ2-7	TRBV19
CATSDFRGLAGVRETQYF	TGTGCCACCAGTGATTTCCGAGGACTAGCGGGAGTCAGGGAGACCCAGTACTTC	many	TRBD2	TRBJ2-5	TRBV24-1
CASTSGITYEQYF	TGTGCCAGTACTAGCGGGATTACCTACGAGCAGTACTTC	many	TRBD2	TRBJ2-7	TRBV2
CASSKLLRDRGRINYGYTF	TGTGCCAGCAGCAAACTACTCCGGGACAGGGGCCGCATCAACTATGGCTACACCTTC	.	TRBD1	TRBJ1-2	TRBV7-9
CASSRDRGTPDEQFF	TGTGCCAGCAGCCGCGACAGGGGGACGCCCGATGAGCAGTTCTTC	many	TRBD1	TRBJ2-1	TRBV7-9
CASSLYLSGSGTGEPFF	TGTGCCAGCAGCTTATACCTTAGCGGGAGCGGGACCGGGGAGCCGTTTTTT	.	TRBD2	TRBJ2-2	TRBV7-2
CASSIGTSGFYEQYF	TGTGCCAGCAGTATCGGGACTAGCGGCTTCTACGAGCAGTACTTC	few	TRBD2	TRBJ2-7	TRBV27
CASSSNRGSRNTIYF	TGTGCCAGCAGCTCGAACAGGGGATCGAGAAACACCATATATTTT	.	TRBD1	TRBJ1-3	TRBV3-1
CASSQQGLAGGTDTQYF	TGTGCCAGCAGCCAACAAGGACTAGCGGGAGGGACAGATACGCAGTATTTT	many	TRBD2	TRBJ2-3	TRBV3-1
CASSLEGEGGFF	TGCGCCAGCAGTTTGGAGGGCGAGGGTGGATTCTTT	.	.	TRBJ1-1	TRBV5-1
CASGIGQRLYEQYF	TGTGCTAGTGGAATCGGACAAAGGCTCTACGAGCAGTACTTC	few	.	TRBJ2-7	TRBV12-5
CASSERATSGRDTQYF	TGTGCCAGCAGTGAAAGGGCGACTAGCGGTCGGGATACGCAGTATTTT	many	TRBD2	TRBJ2-3	TRBV2